One and the same sample provided the 27 T cell receptor beta chains below, sequenced in a study of CD8 T cells in Susac syndrome. The RNA, about 0.5 to 1 ug, was put through reverse transcription using random hexamers. TCRdb passed the immunoSEQ multiplex PCR reads through MiXCR, listing each CDR3 protein once. This sample carries nearly 110,000 distinct CDR3 sequences, approximately 93% of them seen once, and the ten largest clones take around 0.41%. What was sequenced was CD8+ T cells from PBMCs. The receptors stem from a human donor with Susac syndrome.

The chain employs TRBV7-9 and TRBJ2-2; a possible D gene is TRBD1 (6 bases). Germline V gives CDR1 SEHNR, CDR2 FQNEAQ (reference sequence). This CDR3 has 14 residues. V was shortened by 5 bases and J by 4 bases, with 11 bases between the two germline ends. CDR3 in DNA: TGTGCCAGCAGCGAGACACAGGGCACCGGGGAGCTGTTTTTT. It is translated as CASSETQGTGELFF.

The rearrangement links TRBV20-1 to TRBJ1-5; TRBD1 matches 7 bases. The germline V gene encodes CDR1 DFQATT and CDR2 SNEGSKA (reference sequence). V dropped 4 bases and J dropped 6; count of bases not matched to a gene: 6. The CDR3 has 13 amino acids. In DNA form, the CDR3 reads TGCAGTGCTACCCCAGGGGGGAGTCAGCCCCAGCATTTT. This encodes CSATPGGSQPQHF.

V and J are TRBV9 and TRBJ2-2; unclear D gene. Germline V CDR1 and CDR2: SGDLS, YYNGEE. The V gene lost 3 bases and the J gene lost 6 bases, with 6 bases spanning the gap. The CDR3 consists of 12 residues. DNA for the CDR3: TGTGCCAGCAGCGCAGTAGCCGGGGAGCTGTTTTTT. Residues: CASSAVAGELFF.

This clonotype was detected only once. The chain combines TRBV14 with TRBJ2-5, with D tentatively TRBD1 (7 bases). The V and J ends lost 4 bases and 5 bases respectively, with 20 bases between them. The CDR3 loop spans 16 amino acids. Germline CDR1 and CDR2: SGHDN and FVKESK. For the CDR3, the DNA is TGTGCCAGCAGCCGCCAGGAGGGGACAGTAACCGAGACCCAGTACTTC. It encodes CASSRQEGTVTETQYF. The full variable domain, with the rest looked up from reference TRBV14 and TRBJ2-5, is EAGVTQFPSHSVIEKGQTVTLRCDPISGHDNLYWYRRVMGKEIKFLLHFVKESKQDESGMPNNRFLAERTGGTYSTLKVQPAELEDSGVYFCASSRQEGTVTETQYFGPGTRLLVL.

To note about this clonotype: The junction and the germline gene differ at one end; a read error may be behind it. V and J are TRBV20-1 and TRBJ2-3, with 11 bases identical to TRBD2. This CDR3 region has 14 residues. Germline CDR1 reads DFQATT; CDR2 reads SNEGSKA (reference sequence). Here the CDR3 reads CSAWTSGLPDTQFF. The CDR3, as DNA: TGCAGTGCTTGGACTAGCGGGTTGCCAGATACGCAGTTTTTT.

This clonotype occurred once. Here the CDR3 DNA reads TGTGCCACCAGCAGAGACCCGCGACAGGGTTCCTACAATGAGCAGTTCTTC. It translates to CATSRDPRQGSYNEQFF. The genes are TRBV15 and TRBJ2-1, with 7 bases identical to TRBD1. Germline CDR1 reads LNHNV; CDR2 reads YYDKDF (reference sequence). V dropped 0 bases and J dropped 1; count of bases not matched to a gene: 6. This CDR3 is 17 amino acids long.

The chain recombines TRBV29-1 with TRBJ2-5; perhaps D is TRBD1 or TRBD2 (7 bases each). V was trimmed by 3 bases and J by 3 bases, leaving 11 bases between them. CDR1 and CDR2 (germline): SQVTM, ANQGSEA. This CDR3 is 13 amino acids long. The CDR3 here is CSVETGREETQYF. The DNA for the CDR3 is TGCAGCGTTGAGACAGGGAGGGAAGAGACCCAGTACTTC.

This CDR3 reads CASTPGLVTGELFF. The CDR3 nucleotides read TGTGCCAGCACCCCAGGGTTGGTGACCGGGGAGCTGTTTTTT. The chain uses TRBV9 and TRBJ2-2, with D possibly being TRBD1 (5 bases). The V end lost 6 bases, the J end lost 5 bases, and 14 bases lay between the germline ends. Germline lookup yields CDR1 SGDLS and CDR2 YYNGEE. This CDR3 is 14 amino acids long.

This chain connects TRBV9 to TRBJ1-2; 10 bases align to TRBD1. The CDR3 spans 15 residues. Trimming took 0 bases from V and 5 from J; bases not matched to a gene: 4. Germline values: CDR1 SGDLS, CDR2 YYNGEE. The CDR3 DNA reads TGTGCCAGCAGCGTAGAGGACAGGGGGGGATATGGCTACACCTTC. Translated, it gives CASSVEDRGGYGYTF.

V is TRBV3-1 and J is TRBJ1-5; D possibly corresponds to TRBD1 (5 bases). CDR3 size: 13 residues. Trimming pared 7 bases from V and 2 bases from J, leaving 9 bases between. Germline assignment: CDR1 LGHDT and CDR2 YNNKEL (reference sequence). DNA for the CDR3: TGTGCCAGCACTCTGGGGCGCAATCAGCCCCAGCATTTT. Its translation is CASTLGRNQPQHF.

V is TRBV24-1 and J is TRBJ2-3; no definite D call. Deletions cut 1 base from V and 6 bases from J, with 4 bases between. The CDR3 has 12 residues. CDR1 is KGHDR, CDR2 SFDVKD, per germline. The CDR3: CATSDFGDTQYF. The DNA for the CDR3 is TGTGCCACCAGTGATTTTGGGGATACGCAGTATTTT.

The V gene is TRBV14, the J gene TRBJ1-2, with D perhaps matching TRBD1 (5 bases). CDR1 is SGHDN and CDR2 is FVKESK in the germline V gene. V lost 4 bases and J lost 8, with 20 bases in between. The CDR3 consists of 15 residues. CDR3 nucleotides: TGTGCCAGCAGCCCCCGGGACCGCGGCCGCGGGGGCTACACCTTC. Its translation: CASSPRDRGRGGYTF.

This chain uses TRBV9 with TRBJ1-1; 7 bases are shared with TRBD1. The germline CDR1 and CDR2 sequences are SGDLS and YYNGEE. The V and J ends lost 4 bases and 1 base, in that order; junction bases with no gene match: 10. This CDR3 comprises 16 residues. CDR3 coding DNA: TGTGCCAGCAGCTCGCACCGGGACAGCCCGAACACTGAAGCTTTCTTT. Its translation is CASSSHRDSPNTEAFF.

The chain employs TRBV12-3 or TRBV12-4 and TRBJ2-3, with D unclear. This CDR3 region has 12 residues. Deletions cut 8 bases from V and 6 bases from J, with 12 bases between. CDR3: CASGPLVDTQYF. In DNA, the CDR3 is TGTGCCAGCGGACCCCTTGTGGATACGCAGTATTTT.

The rearrangement uses TRBV6-4 and TRBJ1-5; D ambiguous. The CDR3 runs 11 residues. The germline V gene encodes CDR1 MRHNA and CDR2 SNTAGT. Between the trimmed V and J ends, which lost 8 bases and 7 bases, there was a span of 9 bases. The CDR3 DNA follows: TGTGCCAGCGGAGGCCGACAGCCCCAGCATTTT. Translation: CASGGRQPQHF.

The chain recombines TRBV24-1 with TRBJ2-3; weak D call: TRBD1 (6 bases). The length of the CDR3 is 14 residues. The germline V gene encodes CDR1 KGHDR and CDR2 SFDVKD. The V end was cut by 4 bases, the J end by 4 bases, with 11 bases between. CDR3 in amino acids: CATSETQGPDTQYF. As DNA, the CDR3 is TGTGCCACCAGTGAAACACAGGGCCCAGATACGCAGTATTTT.

The gene calls are TRBV6-6 and TRBJ1-1, with 11 bases identical to TRBD1. CDR1 and CDR2 from the germline V gene are MNHNY and SVGAGI (reference sequence). The V segment lost 2 bases and the J segment 3 bases; nucleotides outside the gene matches: 2. The CDR3 spans 15 residues. The CDR3 loop is CASSYLGQGDTEAFF. The CDR3 region has the DNA TGTGCCAGCAGTTACCTGGGACAGGGGGACACTGAAGCTTTCTTT.

The rearrangement links TRBV27 to TRBJ2-1, with D perhaps TRBD2 (7 bases). The V end lost 3 bases, the J end lost 2 bases, and 14 bases lay between the germline ends. The CDR3 is 16 amino acids. Germline-derived CDR1 and CDR2 are MNHEY and SMNVEV (reference sequence). Here the CDR3 DNA reads TGTGCCAGCAGTTTTTGGCCGGGGGGCCCCTACAATGAGCAGTTCTTC. It is translated as CASSFWPGGPYNEQFF.

The V call is TRBV9, the J call TRBJ1-4, with 8 bases fitting TRBD1. J lost 8 bases, V lost 0 bases, and 3 bases had no gene match. Germline lookup yields CDR1 SGDLS and CDR2 YYNGEE. This CDR3 region has 14 residues. CDR3 nucleotides: TGTGCCAGCAGCGTAGAACAGGGGGACGAAAAACTGTTTTTT. This encodes CASSVEQGDEKLFF.

This rearrangement joins TRBV6-2 or TRBV6-3 to TRBJ2-5, with a possible D match to TRBD2 (7 bases). The CDR3 sequence is 15 residues long. The germline V gene encodes CDR1 MNHEY and CDR2 SVGEGT. Trimming shortened V by 3 bases and J by 1 base, and 12 bases separated the two germline ends. The CDR3 is CASSYLAGAQETQYF. Written as DNA, the CDR3 is TGTGCCAGCAGTTATTTGGCGGGGGCCCAAGAGACCCAGTACTTC.

This rearrangement joins TRBV3-1 to TRBJ2-7; 8 bases are shared with TRBD1. Germline V gene lookup returns CDR1 LGHDT and CDR2 YNNKEL (reference sequence). The CDR3 runs to 13 residues. The V and J ends lost 3 bases and 5 bases, in that order; junction bases with no gene match: 3. The CDR3 is CASSHPTGDEQYF. In nucleotides, the CDR3 is TGTGCCAGCAGCCACCCGACAGGGGACGAGCAGTACTTC.

This clonotype showed up just a few times. V and J are TRBV9 and TRBJ1-2, with D uncertain. This CDR3 contains 11 residues. CDR1 and CDR2 from the germline V gene are SGDLS and YYNGEE. Between the trimmed V and J ends, which lost 3 bases and 4 bases, there was a span of 4 bases. The CDR3, as DNA: TGTGCCAGCAGCGGTCCCTATGGCTACACCTTC. Its protein product is CASSGPYGYTF.

The V and J genes are TRBV14 and TRBJ2-7, with D uncertain. The CDR3 has 16 amino acids. CDR1 and CDR2 from the germline V gene are SGHDN and FVKESK. The V end lost 4 bases, the J end lost 5 bases, and 21 bases lay between the germline ends. CDR3 in DNA: TGTGCCAGCAGCCGAGACTCCTTTCTCCAGTCCCACGAGCAGTACTTC. It encodes CASSRDSFLQSHEQYF.

The chain uses TRBV3-1 and TRBJ1-1; 9 positions match TRBD1. CDR3 size: 13 residues. Germline loops: CDR1 LGHDT, CDR2 YNNKEL (reference sequence). After removal of 8 bases from V and 2 bases from J, the junction contained 3 bases not matched to a gene. The CDR3 reads CASGQGLNTEAFF. For the CDR3, the DNA is TGTGCCAGCGGACAGGGGCTCAACACTGAAGCTTTCTTT.

This clonotype was seen once. V and J are TRBV5-4 and TRBJ2-4; TRBD1 matches 9 bases. With V trimmed by 4 bases and J by 12 bases, 11 bases remained unmatched. CDR1 and CDR2 (germline): SGHNT, YYREEE (reference sequence). The CDR3 extends over 14 amino acids. The CDR3 DNA sequence: TGTGCCAGCAGCGATTTGGGACAGGGAAATACTCAGTACTTC. It specifies CASSDLGQGNTQYF.

V is TRBV25-1 and J is TRBJ1-1, with TRBD1 as a possible D gene (6 bases). Germline CDR1 is MGHDK and CDR2 is SYGVNS. This CDR3 has 13 amino acids. V was shortened by 3 bases and J by 8 bases, with 13 bases between the two germline ends. The CDR3 DNA is TGTGCCAGCAGTGAGGTCTTAACAGGGGAAGCTTTCTTT. It specifies CASSEVLTGEAFF.

V and J are TRBV7-2 and TRBJ2-7, with TRBD2 matching over 13 bases. The CDR3 runs to 15 residues. Germline V gene data show CDR1 as SGHTA and CDR2 as FQGNSA. V shed 5 bases, J shed 4 bases, and the junction held 5 bases outside the gene matches. CDR3 DNA sequence: TGTGCCAGCAGCCCCTGGACTAGCGGGGGATACGAGCAGTACTTC. This encodes CASSPWTSGGYEQYF.